This T cell receptor (beta chain) was sequenced for a study of graft-versus-host responses after intestinal transplantation. Whole-study context: Grafts that recipients had were multivisceral, liver-intestinal, or isolated intestinal transplants.

Findings and caveats of the study: Allografts from individuals with graft-donor T cell macrochimerism displayed high graft-versus-host to host-versus-graft clonal ratios. Recipient marrow held GvH clones, some first seen in ileum or blood.

Assay used: immunoSEQ multiplex PCR; TCRdb lists only in-frame clones, some missing. The sample has tens of thousands of clones, 82% seen once; the top ten hold 0.55% to 0.8%. A note on this clone: Its antigen is not identified.

Unmatched junction bases numbered 16, after V lost 3 bases and J lost 0 bases. This CDR3 spans 21 amino acids. The germline V gene encodes CDR1 LNHDA and CDR2 SQIVND (reference sequence). Sequenced material: unstimulated CD4+ T cells sorted from spleen or lymph node cells, taken before intestinal transplant. The chain has TRBV19 and TRBJ2-3; 12 nucleotides align to TRBD2. The receptor's source is a human donor who received an intestinal transplant. CDR3 nucleotide sequence: TGTGCCAGTAGTATCTCGGGGTGGCTAGCGGGAGGGAAGCCCAGCACAGATACGCAGTATTTT. Protein: CASSISGWLAGGKPSTDTQYF. Complete variable domain (other parts from reference TRBV19 and TRBJ2-3): DGGITQSPKYLFRKEGQNVTLSCEQNLNHDAMYWYRQDPGQGLRLIYYSQIVNDFQKGDIAEGYSVSREKKESFPLTVTSAQKNPTAFYLCASSISGWLAGGKPSTDTQYFGPGTRLTVL.